A single sample is the source of the 19 T cell receptor beta chains below, sequenced in a study of identical twins. Each CDR3 protein gets one entry after TCRdb re-called the 5' RACE reads with MiXCR. The repertoire holds around 240,000 distinct CDR3 sequences, under 12% seen once, with approximately 11% in the top ten. Specimen: memory T cells sorted from blood. These receptors all come from a man between 45 and 60 years old in good health.

This clonotype has more than one count but fewer than ten. The chain couples TRBV2 to TRBJ2-3; D is uncertain. V shed 5 bases and J shed 5 bases, with 11 bases lying between them. There are 13 residues in the CDR3. Germline V gene sequence: CDR1 SNHLY, CDR2 FYNNEI. DNA of the CDR3: TGTGCCAGCAGTCCAGTCCCCGGAGATACGCAGTATTTT. It translates to CASSPVPGDTQYF.

This clonotype was detected once. This sequence may be a read error, since a much larger clone differs from it by one base. The V gene is TRBV14, the J gene TRBJ2-5; 7 nucleotides match TRBD2. After removal of 5 bases from V and 9 bases from J, the junction contained 18 bases not matched to a gene. The CDR3 has 16 residues. The germline V gene has CDR1 SGHDN and CDR2 FVKESK. As DNA, the CDR3 is TGTGCCAGCAGCTCTAGGGGATACTCGGCGGGGGAGGCCCAGTACTTC. Translating gives CASSSRGYSAGEAQYF.

This chain uses TRBV28 with TRBJ2-7; 12 bases map to TRBD2. The CDR3 sequence is 15 residues long. J was trimmed by 2 bases and V by 6 bases; bases with no gene match: 5. CDR1 is MDHEN and CDR2 is SYDVKM in the germline V gene. CDR3 sequence: CASSRPSGRAYEQYF. The CDR3 region has the DNA TGTGCCAGCAGCAGACCTAGCGGGAGGGCCTACGAGCAGTACTTC.

J is TRBJ2-3 and V is TRBV7-9, with 7 bases lining up with TRBD2. V lost 3 bases to trimming and J lost 5 bases; unmatched junction nucleotides: 8. Germline CDR1 is SEHNR and CDR2 is FQNEAQ (reference sequence). There are 15 residues in the CDR3. The CDR3, as DNA: TGTGCCAGCAGCTTGACAGCGGGGCGGGGAGATACGCAGTATTTT. The encoded protein is CASSLTAGRGDTQYF.

This clonotype was counted many times. The V call is TRBV5-1, the J call TRBJ2-1, with TRBD2 identical over 7 bases. Per germline, CDR1 SGHRS and CDR2 YFSETQ. V trimming: 2 bases; J trimming: 1 base; junction bases outside the gene matches: 0. The CDR3 runs to 14 residues. The CDR3 region is CASSFSGSYNEQFF. CDR3 DNA: TGCGCCAGCAGCTTTAGCGGGTCCTACAATGAGCAGTTCTTC.

This clonotype has ten or more counts. V and J are TRBV28 and TRBJ2-5; D gene uncertain. The CDR3 runs 12 residues. CDR1 is MDHEN, CDR2 SYDVKM, per germline. Between the trimmed V and J ends, which lost 8 bases and 7 bases, there was a span of 14 bases. DNA for the CDR3: TGTGCCAGCTCTTTTCTAAGTTCGACCCAGTACTTC. Protein: CASSFLSSTQYF.

This clonotype was seen ten or more times. V usage is TRBV7-2 and J usage is TRBJ2-2; 12 positions match TRBD2. The germline V gene encodes CDR1 SGHTA and CDR2 FQGNSA. V dropped 5 bases and J dropped 6; count of bases not matched to a gene: 7. CDR3 length: 16 amino acids. The CDR3 region has the DNA TGTGCCAGCAGCACACCTAGCGGGAGGGCCGCCGGGGAGCTGTTTTTT. Translating it yields CASSTPSGRAAGELFF.

The sample holds a few counts of this clonotype. The chain has TRBV6-5 and TRBJ2-3; TRBD2 matches at 11 bases. Losses at the gene ends were 2 bases for V and 3 bases for J; bases not matched to a gene: 4. The CDR3 runs to 16 residues. Germline CDR1 reads MNHEY; CDR2 reads SVGAGI. CDR3 sequence: CASSYELAGATDTQYF. The CDR3, as DNA: TGTGCCAGCAGTTACGAACTAGCGGGGGCTACAGATACGCAGTATTTT.

The gene calls are TRBV6-5 and TRBJ2-1, with unresolved D. Germline values: CDR1 MNHEY, CDR2 SVGAGI. The CDR3 has 17 amino acids. Trimming pared 3 bases from V and 1 base from J, leaving 16 bases between. The CDR3 nucleotides are TGTGCCAGCAGTTATAATAGGTTCGGTATTTCCTACAATGAGCAGTTCTTC. Protein product: CASSYNRFGISYNEQFF.

The V and J genes are TRBV6-1 and TRBJ1-2, with D possibly TRBD1 on 6 matching bases. V lost 8 bases and J lost 4, with 14 bases in between. The germline V gene encodes CDR1 MNHNS and CDR2 SASEGT. The CDR3 runs to 13 residues. CDR3 in amino acids: CASGGGPFYGYTF. CDR3 nucleotide sequence: TGTGCCAGCGGTGGGGGCCCGTTCTATGGCTACACCTTC.

This clonotype was detected only a few times. The chain has TRBV7-2 and TRBJ2-2; 11 bases agree with TRBD2. V lost 4 bases to trimming and J lost 7 bases; unmatched junction nucleotides: 8. Germline CDR1 is SGHTA and CDR2 is FQGNSA. This CDR3 contains 16 residues. CDR3 nucleotide sequence: TGTGCCAGCAGCTCTACTAGCGGGAGTTTCGGCGGGGAGCTGTTTTTT. It translates to CASSSTSGSFGGELFF.

In this sample, this clonotype turned up many times. V usage is TRBV6-2 or TRBV6-3 and J usage is TRBJ1-5; D is unresolved. The V gene lost 7 bases and the J gene lost 1 base, with 5 bases spanning the gap. Germline assignment: CDR1 MNHEY and CDR2 SVGEGT. The CDR3 sequence is 12 residues long. The CDR3 is CASTVSNQPQHF. CDR3 nucleotide sequence: TGTGCCAGCACCGTAAGCAATCAGCCCCAGCATTTT.

This sequence joins TRBV12-3 or TRBV12-4 and TRBJ2-4; D assignment may be TRBD1 or TRBD2 (7 bases each). V was cut by 6 bases and J by 3 bases, with 15 bases left in between. This CDR3 region has 15 residues. The CDR3 loop is CASSRARGGKNIQYF. DNA of the CDR3: TGTGCCAGCAGCCGGGCCAGGGGGGGCAAAAACATTCAGTACTTC.

This clonotype was observed a handful of times. V and J are TRBV5-6 and TRBJ2-2, with D maybe TRBD1 (5 bases). The CDR3 runs to 16 residues. Germline V gene lookup returns CDR1 SGHDT and CDR2 YYEEEE. V gave up 4 bases and J gave up 1 base, with 14 bases separating them. For the CDR3, the DNA is TGTGCCAGCAGCCGCCGCCAAGACAGGAACACCGGGGAGCTGTTTTTT. Its translation: CASSRRQDRNTGELFF.

This clonotype was counted many times. CDR3 amino acids: CASSRTGTGAIEAFF. The CDR3 coding sequence is TGTGCCAGCAGCAGAACCGGGACAGGGGCCATTGAAGCTTTCTTT. The chain joins TRBV11-1 to TRBJ1-1; 10 bases agree with TRBD1. Germline V CDR1 and CDR2: SGHAT, FQDESV (reference sequence). The CDR3 is made up of 15 amino acids. The junction had 10 bases not matched to a gene; V was cut back by 5 bases and J by 7 bases.

This clonotype was detected many times. The rearrangement links TRBV20-1 to TRBJ1-1; D is unresolved. CDR1 is DFQATT and CDR2 is SNEGSKA in the germline V gene (reference sequence). The V end was cut by 2 bases, the J end by 1 base, with 8 bases between. The CDR3 covers 13 residues. The CDR3 here is CSARTDWNTEAFF. Written as DNA, the CDR3 is TGCAGTGCTAGAACCGACTGGAACACTGAAGCTTTCTTT.

The chain employs TRBV28 and TRBJ1-6; 7 bases fit TRBD1. CDR1 and CDR2 from the germline V gene are MDHEN and SYDVKM. The CDR3 covers 13 residues. The V gene end was trimmed by 7 bases and the J gene end by 10 bases; junction bases not matched to a gene: 7. CDR3 amino acids: CASKNRGGSPLHF. The DNA for the CDR3 is TGTGCCAGCAAGAACAGGGGTGGATCACCCCTCCACTTT.

This clonotype has a count of ten or more. This chain joins TRBV7-9 and TRBJ2-7, with TRBD1 matching over 9 bases. Germline CDR1 and CDR2: SEHNR and FQNEAQ (reference sequence). CDR3 length equals 15 residues. After removal of 2 bases from V and 5 bases from J, the junction contained 7 bases not matched to a gene. The DNA of the CDR3 is TGTGCCAGCAGCTTAACAACGACAGGGGGGAACGAGCAGTACTTC. Its translation: CASSLTTTGGNEQYF.

V is TRBV19 and J is TRBJ2-5; a possible D gene is TRBD1 (6 bases). V was cut by 3 bases and J by 5 bases, with 10 bases left in between. Per the germline V gene, CDR1 is LNHDA and CDR2 is SQIVND (reference sequence). This CDR3 is 13 amino acids long. The CDR3, as DNA: TGTGCCAGTAGTATCACAGGGTGGGAGACCCAGTACTTC. Translating it yields CASSITGWETQYF. The full variable domain, rest sourced from reference TRBV19 and TRBJ2-5, is DGGITQSPKYLFRKEGQNVTLSCEQNLNHDAMYWYRQDPGQGLRLIYYSQIVNDFQKGDIAEGYSVSREKKESFPLTVTSAQKNPTAFYLCASSITGWETQYFGPGTRLLVL.